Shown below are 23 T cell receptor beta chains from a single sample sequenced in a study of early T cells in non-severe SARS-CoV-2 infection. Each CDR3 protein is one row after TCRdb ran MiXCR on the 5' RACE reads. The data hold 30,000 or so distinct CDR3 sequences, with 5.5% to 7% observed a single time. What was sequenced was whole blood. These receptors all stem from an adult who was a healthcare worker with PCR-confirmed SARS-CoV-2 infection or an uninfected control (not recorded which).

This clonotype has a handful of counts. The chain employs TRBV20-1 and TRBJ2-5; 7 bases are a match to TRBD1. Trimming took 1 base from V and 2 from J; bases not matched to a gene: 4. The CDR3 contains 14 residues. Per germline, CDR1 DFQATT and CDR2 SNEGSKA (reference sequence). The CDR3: CSARVWDRQETQYF. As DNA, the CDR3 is TGCAGTGCTAGAGTCTGGGACAGACAAGAGACCCAGTACTTC.

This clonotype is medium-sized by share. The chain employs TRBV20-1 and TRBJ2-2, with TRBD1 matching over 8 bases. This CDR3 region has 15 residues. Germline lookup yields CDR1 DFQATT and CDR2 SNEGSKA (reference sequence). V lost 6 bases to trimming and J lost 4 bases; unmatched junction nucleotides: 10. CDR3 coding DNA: TGCAGTGCCCCGAGGCAGGGGGCGGGCACCGGGGAGCTGTTTTTT. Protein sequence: CSAPRQGAGTGELFF.

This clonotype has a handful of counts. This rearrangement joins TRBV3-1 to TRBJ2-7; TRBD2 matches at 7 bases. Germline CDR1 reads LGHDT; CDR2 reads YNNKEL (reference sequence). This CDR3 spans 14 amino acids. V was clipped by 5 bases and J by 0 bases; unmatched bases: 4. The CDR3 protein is CASSGRLASYEQYF. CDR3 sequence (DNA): TGTGCCAGCAGCGGACGACTAGCCTCCTACGAGCAGTACTTC.

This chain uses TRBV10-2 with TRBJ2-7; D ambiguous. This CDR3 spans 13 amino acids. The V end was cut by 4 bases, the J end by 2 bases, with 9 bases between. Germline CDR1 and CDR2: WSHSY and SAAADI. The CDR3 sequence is CASSAAAAYEQYF. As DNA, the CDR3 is TGCGCCAGCAGTGCTGCAGCTGCCTACGAGCAGTACTTC.

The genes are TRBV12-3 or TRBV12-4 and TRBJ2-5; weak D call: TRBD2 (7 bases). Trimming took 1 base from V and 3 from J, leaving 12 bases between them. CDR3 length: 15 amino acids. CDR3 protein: CASSLGGGREETQYF. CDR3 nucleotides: TGTGCCAGCAGTTTAGGGGGGGGCCGCGAAGAGACCCAGTACTTC.

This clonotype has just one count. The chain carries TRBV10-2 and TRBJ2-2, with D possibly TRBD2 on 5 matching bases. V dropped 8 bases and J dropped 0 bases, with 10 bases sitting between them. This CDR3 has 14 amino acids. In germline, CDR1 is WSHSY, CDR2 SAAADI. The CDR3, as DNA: TGCGCCAGCCTACCGGGGACGAACACCGGGGAGCTGTTTTTT. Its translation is CASLPGTNTGELFF.

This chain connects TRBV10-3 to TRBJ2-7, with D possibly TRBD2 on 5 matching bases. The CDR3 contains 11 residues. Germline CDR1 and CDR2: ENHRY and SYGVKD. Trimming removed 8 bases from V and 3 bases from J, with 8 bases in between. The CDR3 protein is CAIQRDYEQYF. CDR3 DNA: TGTGCCATCCAACGGGACTACGAGCAGTACTTC.

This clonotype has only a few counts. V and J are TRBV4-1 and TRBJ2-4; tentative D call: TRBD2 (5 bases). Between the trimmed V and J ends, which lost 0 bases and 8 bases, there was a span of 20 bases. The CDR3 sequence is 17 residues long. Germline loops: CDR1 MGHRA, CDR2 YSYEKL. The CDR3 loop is CASSQDRSGSFRDIQYF. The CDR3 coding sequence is TGCGCCAGCAGCCAAGATCGATCGGGGAGCTTTAGGGACATTCAGTACTTC.

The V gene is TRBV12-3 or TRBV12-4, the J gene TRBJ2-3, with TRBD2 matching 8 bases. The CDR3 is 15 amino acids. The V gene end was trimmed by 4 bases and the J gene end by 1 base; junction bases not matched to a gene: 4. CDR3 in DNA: TGTGCCAGCAGTTCCCTAGCGGGCGGCACAGATACGCAGTATTTT. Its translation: CASSSLAGGTDTQYF.

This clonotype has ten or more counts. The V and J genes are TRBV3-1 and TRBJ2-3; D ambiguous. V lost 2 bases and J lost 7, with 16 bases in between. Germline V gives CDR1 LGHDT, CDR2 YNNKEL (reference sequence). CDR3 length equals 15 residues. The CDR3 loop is CASSQSSDRRHTQYF. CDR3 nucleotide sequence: TGTGCCAGCAGCCAATCAAGCGATCGCAGACATACGCAGTATTTT.

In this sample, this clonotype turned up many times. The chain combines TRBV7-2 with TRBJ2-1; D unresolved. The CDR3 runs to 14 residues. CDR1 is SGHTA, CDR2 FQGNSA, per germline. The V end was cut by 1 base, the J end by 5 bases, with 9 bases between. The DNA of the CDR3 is TGTGCCAGCAGCTTAGGCGGCCTCAACAATGAGCAGTTCTTC. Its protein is CASSLGGLNNEQFF.

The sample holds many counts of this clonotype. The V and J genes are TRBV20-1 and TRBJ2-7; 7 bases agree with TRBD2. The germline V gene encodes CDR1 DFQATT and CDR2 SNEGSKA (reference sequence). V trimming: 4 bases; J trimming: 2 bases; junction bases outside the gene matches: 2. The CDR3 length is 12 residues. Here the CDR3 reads CSAKGLTYEQYF. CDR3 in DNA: TGCAGTGCTAAGGGACTAACCTACGAGCAGTACTTC.

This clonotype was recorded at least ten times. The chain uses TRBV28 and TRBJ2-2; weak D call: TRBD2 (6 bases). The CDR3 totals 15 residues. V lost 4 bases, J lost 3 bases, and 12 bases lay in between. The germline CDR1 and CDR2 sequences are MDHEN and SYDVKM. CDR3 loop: CASSSLTSYTGELFF. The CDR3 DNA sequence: TGTGCCAGCAGTTCACTGACTAGTTACACCGGGGAGCTGTTTTTT.

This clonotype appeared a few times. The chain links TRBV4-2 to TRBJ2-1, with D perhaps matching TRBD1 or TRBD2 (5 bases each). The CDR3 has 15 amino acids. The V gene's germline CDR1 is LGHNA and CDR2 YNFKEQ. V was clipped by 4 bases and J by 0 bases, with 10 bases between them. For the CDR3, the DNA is TGTGCCAGCAGCCGGGACCCAAGCTCCTACAATGAGCAGTTCTTC. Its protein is CASSRDPSSYNEQFF.

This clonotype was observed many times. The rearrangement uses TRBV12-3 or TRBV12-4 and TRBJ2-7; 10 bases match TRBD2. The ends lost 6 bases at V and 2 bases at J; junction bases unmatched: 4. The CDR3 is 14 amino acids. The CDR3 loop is CASSPSGGPYEQYF. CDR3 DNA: TGTGCCAGCAGCCCTAGCGGGGGTCCCTACGAGCAGTACTTC.

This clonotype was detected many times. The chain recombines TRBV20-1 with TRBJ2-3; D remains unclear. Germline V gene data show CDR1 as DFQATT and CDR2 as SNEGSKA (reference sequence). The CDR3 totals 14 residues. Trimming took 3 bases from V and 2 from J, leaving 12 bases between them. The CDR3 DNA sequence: TGCAGTGCTAGCGGGCACCTTAACACAGATACGCAGTATTTT. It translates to CSASGHLNTDTQYF.

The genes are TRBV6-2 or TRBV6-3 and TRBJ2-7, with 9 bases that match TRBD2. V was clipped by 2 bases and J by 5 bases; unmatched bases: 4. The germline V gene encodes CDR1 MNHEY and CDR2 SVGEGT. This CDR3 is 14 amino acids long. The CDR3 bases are TGTGCCAGCAGTTACGGCGGGAGGGCCGACGAGCAGTACTTC. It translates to CASSYGGRADEQYF.

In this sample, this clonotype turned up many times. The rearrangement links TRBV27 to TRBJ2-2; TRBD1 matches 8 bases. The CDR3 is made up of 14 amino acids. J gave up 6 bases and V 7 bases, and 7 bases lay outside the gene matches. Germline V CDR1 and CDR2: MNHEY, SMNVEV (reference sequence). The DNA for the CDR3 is TGTGCCAGCATCGCCGACAGGGGCGCCGGGGAGCTGTTTTTT. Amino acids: CASIADRGAGELFF.

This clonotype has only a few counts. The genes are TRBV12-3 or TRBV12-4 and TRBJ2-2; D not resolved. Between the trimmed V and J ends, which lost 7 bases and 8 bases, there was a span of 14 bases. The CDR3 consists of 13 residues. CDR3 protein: CASMGSTRGELFF. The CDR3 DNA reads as TGTGCCAGCATGGGATCCACAAGGGGGGAGCTGTTTTTT.

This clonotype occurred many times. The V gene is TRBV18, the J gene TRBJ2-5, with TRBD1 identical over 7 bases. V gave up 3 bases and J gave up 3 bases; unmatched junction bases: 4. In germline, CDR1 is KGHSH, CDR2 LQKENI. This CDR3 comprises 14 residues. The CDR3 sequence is CASSPRQGEETQYF. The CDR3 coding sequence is TGTGCCAGCTCACCGCGACAGGGAGAAGAGACCCAGTACTTC. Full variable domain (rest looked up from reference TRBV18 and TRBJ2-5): NAGVMQNPRHLVRRRGQEARLRCSPMKGHSHVYWYRQLPEEGLKFMVYLQKENIIDESGMPKERFSAEFPKEGPSILRIQQVVRGDSAAYFCASSPRQGEETQYFGPGTRLLVL.

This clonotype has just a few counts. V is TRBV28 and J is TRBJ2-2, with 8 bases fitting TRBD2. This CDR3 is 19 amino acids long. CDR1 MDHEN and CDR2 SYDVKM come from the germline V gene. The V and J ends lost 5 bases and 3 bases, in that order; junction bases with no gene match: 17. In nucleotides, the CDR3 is TGTGCCAGCAGTCCTTTAGGGTTAGCGGGGATAGCCGACACCGGGGAGCTGTTTTTT. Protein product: CASSPLGLAGIADTGELFF.

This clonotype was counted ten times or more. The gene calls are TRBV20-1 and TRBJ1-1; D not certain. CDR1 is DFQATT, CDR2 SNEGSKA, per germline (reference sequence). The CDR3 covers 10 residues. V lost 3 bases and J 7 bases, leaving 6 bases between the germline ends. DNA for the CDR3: TGCAGTGCTAGTGTTTTTGAAGCTTTCTTT. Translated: CSASVFEAFF.

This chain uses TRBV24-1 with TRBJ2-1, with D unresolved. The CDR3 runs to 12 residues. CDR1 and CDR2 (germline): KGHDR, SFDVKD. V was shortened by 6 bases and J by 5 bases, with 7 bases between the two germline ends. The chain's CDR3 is CATSRSDNEQFF. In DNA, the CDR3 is TGTGCCACCAGTCGCTCAGACAATGAGCAGTTCTTC.